A single sample is the source of the 17 T cell receptor beta chains below, sequenced in a study of T cells after posttransplantation cyclophosphamide. Clones were sequenced by immunoSEQ multiplex PCR, and TCRdb holds only the in-frame ones, with some missing. Listed for the sample are around 24,000 clones, none seen a single time. The sample comprised PBMCs. The receptors stem from a woman aged 60-75 years in good health, CMV-negative, and a related stem cell transplant donor.

This clone was recorded many times. The chain joins TRBV15 to TRBJ1-4; 9 bases match TRBD1. This CDR3 is built from 13 residues. Germline V gene data show CDR1 as LNHNV and CDR2 as YYDKDF (reference sequence). The V and J ends lost 8 bases and 6 bases, in that order; junction bases with no gene match: 4. The CDR3 nucleotides are TGTGCCACCGAGGACAGGGGAGATGAAAAACTGTTTTTT. Protein sequence: CATEDRGDEKLFF.

This clone was seen repeatedly, ten times or more. The chain couples TRBV15 to TRBJ2-3; D perhaps matches TRBD1 (6 bases). Trimming took 5 bases from V and 0 from J, leaving 18 bases between them. Germline V CDR1 and CDR2: LNHNV, YYDKDF (reference sequence). This CDR3 contains 17 residues. CDR3 bases: TGTGCCACCAGCTCTGGGGTAGGGGGTGGGAGCACAGATACGCAGTATTTT. Translated: CATSSGVGGGSTDTQYF.

This clone was counted a few times. The chain combines TRBV29-1 with TRBJ2-1, with 8 bases lining up with TRBD2. Germline values: CDR1 SQVTM, CDR2 ANQGSEA. Trimming removed 4 bases from V and 9 bases from J; junction bases left unmatched: 8. The CDR3 extends over 13 amino acids. The CDR3 region is CSVGSGGLTEQFF. CDR3 sequence (DNA): TGCAGCGTTGGCTCGGGAGGGTTGACTGAGCAGTTCTTC.

The chain uses TRBV7-3 and TRBJ2-1; 7 nucleotides match TRBD2. After removal of 2 bases from V and 5 bases from J, the junction contained 6 bases not matched to a gene. The CDR3 covers 15 residues. Germline V gene data show CDR1 as SGHTA and CDR2 as FQGTGA. CDR3 nucleotides: TGTGCCAGCAGCTTATTCAGCGGGACCCACAATGAGCAGTTCTTC. Its protein product is CASSLFSGTHNEQFF.

This clone was counted ten times or more. V usage is TRBV7-6 and J usage is TRBJ2-3; TRBD1 might be the D (7 bases). V was clipped by 3 bases and J by 3 bases, with 13 bases between them. CDR1 is SGHVS, CDR2 FNYEAQ, per germline. The length of the CDR3 is 15 residues. CDR3 in DNA: TGTGCCAGCAGCTTTCAGGGGGGAAGTACAGATACGCAGTATTTT. This encodes CASSFQGGSTDTQYF. Full variable domain (missing parts from reference TRBV7-6 and TRBJ2-3): GAGVSQSPRYKVTKRGQDVALRCDPISGHVSLYWYRQALGQGPEFLTYFNYEAQQDKSGLPNDRFSAERPEGSISTLTIQRTEQRDSAMYRCASSFQGGSTDTQYFGPGTRLTVL.

In its sample, this clone was seen many times. This CDR3 is CASSQLQGGGNQPQHF. CDR3 sequence (DNA): TGTGCCAGCAGCCAACTACAGGGAGGGGGCAATCAGCCCCAGCATTTT. The chain combines TRBV4-2 with TRBJ1-5; possibly TRBD1 for D (6 bases). This CDR3 has 16 amino acids. V was pared by 2 bases and J by 2 bases, with 13 bases between. The germline gives CDR1 LGHNA, CDR2 YNFKEQ.

This clone was observed at least ten times. The chain is built from TRBV6-5 and TRBJ2-5; 10 nucleotides align to TRBD2. This CDR3 region has 16 residues. The junction had 6 bases not matched to a gene; V was cut back by 0 bases and J by 5 bases. CDR1 is MNHEY and CDR2 is SVGAGI in the germline V gene. For the CDR3, the DNA is TGTGCCAGCAGTTACTCTGGAGCGGGAGGGAAGGAGACCCAGTACTTC. This encodes CASSYSGAGGKETQYF.

In this sample, this clone turned up many times. The rearrangement uses TRBV2 and TRBJ2-1; TRBD2 might be the D (6 bases). Between the trimmed V and J ends, which lost 6 bases and 6 bases, there was a span of 18 bases. CDR1 is SNHLY, CDR2 FYNNEI, per germline. The CDR3 length is 15 residues. The CDR3 sequence is CASSVLAGSRNEQFF. CDR3 nucleotides: TGTGCCAGCAGCGTACTAGCTGGAAGTCGCAATGAGCAGTTCTTC.

This clone was observed many times. The rearrangement joins TRBV2 to TRBJ2-3, with 9 bases matching TRBD2. Germline V CDR1 and CDR2: SNHLY, FYNNEI. V lost 6 bases and J lost 3; bases outside the gene matches: 1. The CDR3 is 13 residues long. Here the CDR3 DNA reads TGTGCCAGCAGGGCGGGAGGGACAGATACGCAGTATTTT. The encoded protein is CASRAGGTDTQYF. Filled out from reference TRBV2 and TRBJ2-3, the complete variable domain reads EPEVTQTPSHQVTQMGQEVILRCVPISNHLYFYWYRQILGQKVEFLVSFYNNEISEKSEIFDDQFSVERPDGSNFTLKIRSTKLEDSAMYFCASRAGGTDTQYFGPGTRLTVL.

This clone has at least ten counts. CDR3 nucleotides: TGTGCCATCAGTGAGTCGGGAACTAGCGGGAGCACAGATACGCAGTATTTT. Translation: CAISESGTSGSTDTQYF. The genes are TRBV10-3 and TRBJ2-3, with 9 bases identical to TRBD2. J lost 0 bases, V lost 0 bases, and 4 bases had no gene match. From germline, CDR1 is ENHRY and CDR2 SYGVKD. The CDR3 runs to 17 residues.

This chain's CDR3 is CASSKVFYARDSPPPYQETQYF. The CDR3 region has the DNA TGTGCCAGCAGCAAAGTTTTTTACGCCCGGGACAGCCCTCCCCCCTACCAAGAGACCCAGTACTTC. V and J are TRBV21-1 and TRBJ2-5; the DNA was not used to check the table's D call, TRBD1. TRBV21-1 is tagged as a pseudogene. The CDR3 totals 22 residues.

This clone was detected ten times or more. The chain carries TRBV10-3 and TRBJ1-1; TRBD1 is a possible D gene (6 bases). The CDR3 extends over 13 amino acids. CDR1 ENHRY and CDR2 SYGVKD come from the germline V gene. V dropped 10 bases and J dropped 2 bases, with 14 bases sitting between them. The CDR3 reads CATGDTVNTEAFF. CDR3 nucleotide sequence: TGTGCCACCGGGGACACCGTAAACACTGAAGCTTTCTTT.

This clone came up many times. The CDR3 sequence: CASSLAGGPQNIQYF. The CDR3 bases are TGTGCCAGCAGCCTAGCGGGGGGGCCCCAAAACATTCAGTACTTC. The chain carries TRBV5-4 and TRBJ2-4; 12 nucleotides agree with TRBD2. From germline, CDR1 is SGHNT and CDR2 YYREEE (reference sequence). V trimming: 4 bases; J trimming: 5 bases; junction bases outside the gene matches: 4. The CDR3 sequence is 15 residues long.

This clone was seen repeatedly, ten times or more. V usage is TRBV28 and J usage is TRBJ1-6; no definite D call. The CDR3 is made up of 14 amino acids. Germline V lookup: CDR1 MDHEN, CDR2 SYDVKM. V lost 4 bases and J 8 bases, leaving 12 bases between the germline ends. This CDR3 is CASSSPDTYSPLHF. DNA for the CDR3: TGTGCCAGCAGTTCCCCCGACACCTATTCACCCCTCCACTTT.

This clone was recorded many times. The chain combines TRBV28 with TRBJ2-7; the match to TRBD1 covers 12 bases. V shed 6 bases, J shed 6 bases, and the junction held 9 bases outside the gene matches. The germline V gene has CDR1 MDHEN and CDR2 SYDVKM. The CDR3 totals 15 residues. This chain's CDR3 is CASRSAGTGGPEQYV. For the CDR3, the DNA is TGTGCCAGCAGGTCCGCCGGGACAGGGGGCCCCGAGCAGTACGTC.

This clone was found many times. V gene TRBV5-6 combines with J gene TRBJ2-7, with D uncertain. Germline loops: CDR1 SGHDT, CDR2 YYEEEE. The V gene lost 4 bases and the J gene lost 0 bases, with 14 bases spanning the gap. The CDR3 is made up of 15 amino acids. The CDR3 loop is CASSQTVQYSYEQYF. In nucleotides, the CDR3 is TGTGCCAGCAGCCAAACAGTCCAATACTCCTACGAGCAGTACTTC.

This clone was counted at least ten times. The chain couples TRBV6-6 to TRBJ1-2; 9 nucleotides agree with TRBD1. With 6 bases clipped from V and 4 bases from J, the junction kept 6 bases outside the gene matches. The CDR3 covers 14 residues. CDR1 MNHNY and CDR2 SVGAGI come from the germline V gene (reference sequence). CDR3 sequence: CASSPDRGRYGYTF. Written as DNA, the CDR3 is TGTGCCAGCAGCCCGGACAGGGGCCGCTATGGCTACACCTTC.